The 20 T cell receptor beta chains below were found in one sample sequenced in a study of Graves' ophthalmopathy and Graves' hyperthyroidism. TCR beta CDR3 amplification used RNA transcripts. Following a first-round RT-PCR that used HTBI primers, a second-round multiplex PCR was carried out. TCRdb reprocessed the multiplex PCR reads via MiXCR and lists one record per CDR3 protein. The table shows more than 550,000 distinct CDR3 sequences, with about 40% occurring only once. Sample: peripheral blood. The origin of the receptors is an adult man with Graves' ophthalmopathy.

At least ten counts were recorded for this clonotype. This chain uses TRBV29-1 with TRBJ1-2; 9 bases align to TRBD1. Unmatched junction bases numbered 4, after V lost 6 bases and J lost 2 bases. This CDR3 has 13 residues. CDR1 SQVTM and CDR2 ANQGSEA come from the germline V gene. The CDR3 protein is CSVGTGMNYGYTF. CDR3 bases: TGCAGCGTCGGGACAGGGATGAACTATGGCTACACCTTC. Full variable domain (outside the CDR3, taken from reference TRBV29-1 and TRBJ1-2): SAVISQKPSRDICQRGTSLTIQCQVDSQVTMMFWYRQQPGQSLTLIATANQGSEATYESGFVIDKFPISRPNLTFSTLTVSNMSPEDSSIYLCSVGTGMNYGYTFGSGTRLTVV.

This chain uses TRBV12-3 or TRBV12-4 with TRBJ1-6; maybe TRBD1 (5 bases). V lost 5 bases to trimming and J lost 11 bases, with 16 bases between them. CDR3 length equals 14 residues. CDR3 bases: TGTGCCAGCAGTGCCTTGCAGGGTGAGGCACCCCTCCACTTT. Amino acid sequence: CASSALQGEAPLHF.

In this sample, this clonotype turned up once. One end of the junction is discordant with germline, which a read error may explain. The chain combines TRBV2 with TRBJ1-1; D call uncertain. The CDR3 length is 17 residues. The germline V gene has CDR1 SNHLY and CDR2 FYNNEI. This CDR3 is CASSQEPTARNTIGAFF. The CDR3 coding sequence is TGCGCCAGCAGCCAAGAACCGACCGCCAGAAACACGATTGGAGCTTTCTTT.

This clonotype was seen many times. At one end, the junction sequence differs from germline, possibly due to a read error. The V gene is TRBV7-2, the J gene TRBJ2-7; D call uncertain. The CDR3 loop spans 13 amino acids. The V gene's germline CDR1 is SGHTA and CDR2 FQGNSA. CDR3: CASSPDNSYEQYF. CDR3 nucleotide sequence: TGCGCCAGCAGTCCTGACAACTCCTACGAGCAGTACTTC.

V is TRBV6-5 and J is TRBJ2-7, with D perhaps matching TRBD1 (5 bases). The CDR3 runs 14 residues. CDR1 MNHEY and CDR2 SVGAGI come from the germline V gene. Trimming pared 1 base from V and 6 bases from J, leaving 13 bases between. CDR3 region: CASSYCRVRCEQYF. CDR3 coding DNA: TGTGCCAGCAGTTACTGCAGGGTGCGGTGCGAGCAGTACTTC.

Of note for this clonotype: This could be a read error, since a much larger clone is one nucleotide away. The rearrangement links TRBV12-3 or TRBV12-4 to TRBJ2-7; tentative D call: TRBD2 (5 bases). The CDR3 totals 15 residues. The CDR3 region has the DNA TGTGCCAGCAGTTACTCGATCGGAGGAGACGGTGAGCGGTACTTC. This translates into CASSYSIGGDGERYF.

J is TRBJ1-4 and V is TRBV15, with TRBD1 as a possible D gene (5 bases). The CDR3 runs to 15 residues. From germline, CDR1 is LNHNV and CDR2 YYDKDF (reference sequence). The V end lost 3 bases, the J end lost 0 bases, and 8 bases lay between the germline ends. CDR3 bases: TGTGCCACCAGCAGGCGGACAACAACTAATGAAAAACTGTTTTTT. It yields the protein CATSRRTTTNEKLFF.

This clonotype has at least ten counts. The rearrangement uses TRBV19 and TRBJ1-5, with D possibly TRBD1 on 5 matching bases. CDR3 length: 15 amino acids. The germline V and J ends were trimmed by 1 base and 7 bases, with 14 bases remaining between them. The germline V gene has CDR1 LNHDA and CDR2 SQIVND (reference sequence). The CDR3 region has the DNA TGTGCCAGTAGTATAGGAGGGGTGGATAGCCAGCCCCAGCATTTT. Its translation is CASSIGGVDSQPQHF.

A few counts support this clonotype. The rearrangement uses TRBV5-6 and TRBJ1-5; D ambiguous. Germline-derived CDR1 and CDR2 are SGHDT and YYEEEE. The CDR3 spans 14 residues. Deletions cut 5 bases from V and 0 bases from J, with 9 bases between. CDR3 loop: CASSIGTSNQPQHF. In DNA, the CDR3 is TGTGCCAGCAGTATCGGAACTAGCAATCAGCCCCAGCATTTT.

The V gene is TRBV2, the J gene TRBJ2-7; 10 nucleotides match TRBD1. CDR3 length: 14 residues. V shed 6 bases, J shed 6 bases, and the junction held 8 bases outside the gene matches. CDR1 is SNHLY and CDR2 is FYNNEI in the germline V gene. The CDR3 protein is CASRETGGNSEQYF. As DNA, the CDR3 is TGTGCCAGCAGGGAGACAGGGGGCAACAGCGAGCAGTACTTC.

This clonotype was found many times. The rearrangement links TRBV2 to TRBJ1-4, with 9 bases aligning to TRBD1. The V and J ends lost 7 bases and 14 bases, in that order; junction bases with no gene match: 5. The CDR3 sequence is 11 residues long. CDR1 is SNHLY and CDR2 is FYNNEI in the germline V gene. Here the CDR3 reads CASTGTGFLFF. In DNA form, the CDR3 reads TGTGCCAGCACGGGGACAGGGTTTCTGTTTTTT.

V usage is TRBV7-9 and J usage is TRBJ1-2; possibly TRBD1 for D (5 bases). CDR1 is SEHNR and CDR2 is FQNEAQ in the germline V gene (reference sequence). The CDR3 spans 15 residues. V lost 11 bases to trimming and J lost 3 bases, with 22 bases between them. CDR3 nucleotides: TGTGCCTGGAGTGCCGCAGGGAGGGGCCACTATGGCTACACCTTC. It yields the protein CAWSAAGRGHYGYTF.

The rearrangement joins TRBV25-1 to TRBJ1-4, with D possibly being TRBD1 (6 bases). The CDR3 length is 14 residues. Germline assignment: CDR1 MGHDK and CDR2 SYGVNS. Trimming took off 4 bases at V and 7 bases at J, with 13 bases between the two ends. CDR3 DNA sequence: TGTGCCAGCAGTGGGGAGGGGGAAAGTGAAAAACTGTTTTTT. Translation gives CASSGEGESEKLFF.

This clonotype was counted ten times or more. The rearrangement links TRBV5-1 to TRBJ1-6; the D is unclear. Germline CDR1 and CDR2: SGHRS and YFSETQ. CDR3 length: 18 residues. Trimming removed 0 bases from V and 6 bases from J, with 19 bases in between. CDR3 nucleotides: TGCGCCAGCAGCTTGGTGGGCCTTCAGCGAACCTTTAATTCACCCCTCCACTTT. Protein sequence: CASSLVGLQRTFNSPLHF.

The rearrangement links TRBV9 to TRBJ2-5; 7 bases line up with TRBD1. Unmatched junction bases numbered 13, after V lost 4 bases and J lost 4 bases. This CDR3 region has 16 residues. Germline CDR1 reads SGDLS; CDR2 reads YYNGEE. As DNA, the CDR3 is TGTGCCAGCAGCTCGCACCCAGGGGGATGGCGAGAGACCCAGTACTTC. Translation: CASSSHPGGWRETQYF.

The chain employs TRBV14 and TRBJ1-1, with D possibly matching TRBD1 (6 bases). With 1 base removed from V and 1 base from J, the gap between germline ends came to 16 bases. This CDR3 has 17 amino acids. Germline V CDR1 and CDR2: SGHDN, FVKESK. This CDR3 is CASSQAPGGGRNTEAFF. CDR3 coding DNA: TGTGCCAGCAGCCAAGCCCCTGGGGGCGGGAGGAACACTGAAGCTTTCTTT.

This sequence joins TRBV18 and TRBJ1-1; a possible D gene is TRBD1 (5 bases). Looked up from germline, CDR1 is KGHSH and CDR2 is LQKENI. This CDR3 region has 13 residues. Deletions cut 3 bases from V and 11 bases from J, with 16 bases between. DNA for the CDR3: TGTGCCAGCTCACCGGCCTCGGGGGAGGAGGCTTTCTTT. Translated: CASSPASGEEAFF.

The chain couples TRBV20-1 to TRBJ2-2, with 8 bases that match TRBD2. The CDR3 extends over 13 amino acids. The germline CDR1 and CDR2 sequences are DFQATT and SNEGSKA (reference sequence). Trimming cost V 7 bases and J 4 bases; bases outside gene matches: 5. The CDR3 reads CSVTGGLTGELFF. The CDR3 bases are TGCAGTGTTACGGGGGGGCTCACCGGGGAGCTGTTTTTT.

J is TRBJ2-5 and V is TRBV10-3; a weak D match, TRBD1 (5 bases). The CDR3 covers 13 residues. The V end was cut by 4 bases, the J end by 1 base, with 7 bases between. Germline V lookup: CDR1 ENHRY, CDR2 SYGVKD. CDR3 sequence (DNA): TGTGCCATCAGTGGACAGCGCCAAGAGACCCAGTACTTC. Translated, it gives CAISGQRQETQYF.

Regarding this clonotype: A much more abundant neighbour one base away suggests this may be a read error. This sequence joins TRBV29-1 and TRBJ2-5; D is unresolved. Looked up from germline, CDR1 is SQVTM and CDR2 is ANQGSEA. This CDR3 contains 15 residues. The CDR3 sequence: CSVCYTGRLQGTQYF. The CDR3 nucleotides are TGCAGCGTATGCTACACCGGACGTCTGCAAGGGACCCAGTACTTC.